This TCR beta chain derives from a study of T cells after yellow fever vaccination (dated by TCRdb to about 2019). At the level of the whole study: The SMART-Seq v4 Ultra Low Input RNA kit was used to prepare libraries from fractions with low cell numbers. Two healthy male donors made up the cohort, one aged 18 to 30 years and the other aged 30 to 40 years. Bulk PBMC replicates and cell subsets were isolated from blood drawn at multiple timepoints before and after both primary and secondary immunization. To follow T-cell clones before and after primary and booster YFV17D yellow fever vaccination, bulk TCR alpha and beta repertoires were sequenced over time. What the research found in general, with its limitations: Because abundant contaminating clonotypes from the bulk population could be contained in FACS-sorted repertoires, computational filtering was required. The secondary T-cell response was weaker than the primary response but faster, peaking on day 5 instead of day 15. Most clones expanded after primary vaccination (96% of CD4 and 88% of CD8) were re-detected after the booster, suggesting that broad memory maintenance occurred. Because only two donors were included in the study, the extent to which the findings can be generalized is limited. A small share of clonotypes was detected in both CD4 and CD8 compartments, with the overlap likely arising from convergent recombination.

The treatment or condition label on this specimen signifies: live attenuated yellow fever vaccine strain. At each blood-draw timepoint, two biological replicates of bulk PBMCs were obtained. PBMCs were isolated from peripheral blood using a standard Ficoll-Paque protocol. TriZol was used to extract RNA from bulk PBMCs, CD4 and CD8 fractions, and dextramer-positive and dextramer-negative fractions. This clonotype was seen more than once but under ten times. Its antigen is unknown. There are no base qualities to consult, and no much larger clone falls within one base. From a lookup of the germline V gene, CDR1 and CDR2 are SGHVS and FNYEAQ. Inclusive of the bounding cysteine and phenylalanine, the CDR3 is 16 residues long. Only the CDR3 region is kept as DNA, spanning 48 bases read in frame from base 1. At the junction V is shortened by 6 bases and J by 0 bases; bases outside the gene matches: 9. TCR cDNA was made using 5'RACE template switching, a step that added a universal primer site and unique molecular identifiers. cDNA synthesis was primed from both the TCR alpha and TCR beta constant segments. Library amplification used two PCR steps, and the second PCR step added sample barcodes and sequencing adapters. Sequencing of libraries was done on Illumina HiSeq 2500 (2x100 bp) or NovaSeq (2x150 bp). From the authors' description of their analysis: Demultiplexing of reads and collapsing into UMI consensus sequences were performed with MIGEC, and V(D)J alignment was carried out with MiXCR. Vaccine-responding clonotypes were defined with edgeR using replicate PBMC samples, requiring FDR below 0.01 and a log2 fold change above 5 up to day 15. Each bulk clonotype received a CD4 or CD8 identity based on whether the sequenced CD4 or CD8 repertoire contained that clonotype at higher abundance. TCRdb took the public reads, trimmed them with fastp at Q25, ran MiXCR for clone calling and kept in-frame beta chains. For every CDR3 protein sequence, its rows merge into one entry that carries the most common genes and DNA. The V and J calls shown here were made by TCRdb, not taken from the authors' results. A total of nearly 550,000 distinct CDR3 sequences appear in this sample, about 19% of them only once. The top ten clones comprise about 13% of the sample.

The sample consisted of PBMCs, taken 15 days after the yellow fever booster vaccination. Here the chain combines TRBV7-6 and TRBJ2-3; 7 middle bases align to TRBD1. The sequence came from a man under 40 who received the YFV17D yellow fever vaccine. The sequenced DNA is TGTGCCAGCAGAGGCCCCGGGACAGTTAGCACAGATACGCAGTATTTT. It encodes CASRGPGTVSTDTQYF.